This TCR beta chain derives from a study of CD8 T cells in Susac syndrome. Random hexamers served to reverse transcribe roughly 0.5 to 1 ug RNA. One entry per CDR3 protein results from TCRdb running MiXCR on the immunoSEQ multiplex PCR reads. The data contain 150,000 to 180,000 distinct CDR3 sequences, about 95% of them singletons. V lost 3 bases, J lost 5 bases, and 8 bases stayed unmatched. Germline V lookup: CDR1 PRHDT, CDR2 FYEKMQ (reference sequence). The CDR3 length is 15 residues. The material sequenced was CD8+ T cells from PBMCs. This rearrangement joins TRBV13 to TRBJ1-1; TRBD1 matches 8 bases. The clonotype comes from a human donor with multiple sclerosis. CDR3 sequence: CASSLFGQGGTEAFF. The CDR3 nucleotides read TGTGCCAGCAGCTTGTTTGGACAGGGCGGGACTGAAGCTTTCTTT.